Detailed here is one T cell receptor beta chain. TCRdb ran MiXCR on the RT-PCR reads and lists one entry per CDR3 protein. The sample lists 50,000 to 60,000 distinct CDR3 sequences, 10% to 15% seen once, with roughly a third in the top ten. The data were taken from a study of patients and donors after allogeneic stem cell transplantation. The CDR3 loop spans 16 amino acids. The V gene end was trimmed by 6 bases and the J gene end by 6 bases; junction bases not matched to a gene: 9. The germline V gene encodes CDR1 LNHDA and CDR2 SQIVND (reference sequence). Sequencing input: blood, either unsorted or a sorted T cell fraction (not recorded which). The J gene is TRBJ1-5, the V gene TRBV19; 12 bases align to TRBD1. The receptor comes from a human donor who was either an allogeneic HSCT recipient or a stem cell or donor lymphocyte infusion donor (not recorded which). It is not recorded whose cells these are; they may come from a transplant donor. The CDR3 DNA is TGTGCCAGTAGCAAAAACCGGGACAGGGGGCTTCAGCCCCAGCATTTT. Translating gives CASSKNRDRGLQPQHF.